Each of the 17 T cell receptor beta chains below was sequenced from the same sample in a study of cytomegalovirus exposure and HLA in healthy donors. A multiplex PCR was run with 60 Vbeta primers and 13 Jbeta primers. Clones were sequenced by immunoSEQ multiplex PCR, and TCRdb holds only the in-frame ones, with some missing. Of approximately 190,000 clones in the sample, 81% were seen once. The sample comprised PBMCs. These receptors were taken from a man in his forties in good health and CMV-seropositive.

This clone was detected only once. The chain is built from TRBV28 and TRBJ2-3; 11 bases are a match to TRBD2. CDR3 size: 16 residues. V lost 4 bases and J lost 0; bases outside the gene matches: 3. Per the germline V gene, CDR1 is MDHEN and CDR2 is SYDVKM. The chain's CDR3 is CASSSLAGGSTDTQYF. As DNA, the CDR3 is TGTGCCAGCAGTTCTCTAGCGGGGGGAAGCACAGATACGCAGTATTTT.

The V call is TRBV14, the J call TRBJ2-4; TRBD2 might be the D (5 bases). CDR1 is SGHDN, CDR2 FVKESK, per germline. V lost 4 bases and J 4 bases, leaving 11 bases between the germline ends. The CDR3 is made up of 14 amino acids. CDR3 amino acids: CASSLQGSKNIQYF. As DNA, the CDR3 is TGTGCCAGCAGCCTCCAAGGGAGTAAAAACATTCAGTACTTC. Combining the CDR3 with reference TRBV14 and TRBJ2-4 gives the whole variable domain EAGVTQFPSHSVIEKGQTVTLRCDPISGHDNLYWYRRVMGKEIKFLLHFVKESKQDESGMPNNRFLAERTGGTYSTLKVQPAELEDSGVYFCASSLQGSKNIQYFGAGTRLSVL.

This clone was seen just once. The chain carries TRBV6-5 and TRBJ1-6; 7 bases match TRBD1. The junction had 3 bases not matched to a gene; V was cut back by 3 bases and J by 4 bases. The CDR3 has 15 amino acids. CDR1 is MNHEY, CDR2 SVGAGI, per germline. This chain's CDR3 is CASSYFRGYNSPLHF. The DNA for the CDR3 is TGTGCCAGCAGTTATTTCAGGGGGTATAATTCACCCCTCCACTTT.

In this sample, this clone turned up once. J is TRBJ2-3 and V is TRBV5-8, with 8 bases fitting TRBD1. The CDR3 has 16 amino acids. The J segment lost 2 bases and the V segment lost 4 bases, leaving 9 bases of the junction unmatched. The germline V gene encodes CDR1 SGHTS and CDR2 YDEGEE. CDR3 DNA sequence: TGTGCCAGCAGCGTCGGGACAGGACTTACCACAGATACGCAGTATTTT. This sequence encodes CASSVGTGLTTDTQYF.

The chain recombines TRBV7-9 with TRBJ2-5; 10 nucleotides match TRBD2. Germline V lookup: CDR1 SEHNR, CDR2 FQNEAQ (reference sequence). V was pared by 1 base and J by 4 bases, with 6 bases of the junction left unmatched. The CDR3 extends over 16 amino acids. The CDR3 DNA is TGTGCCAGCAGCTTAGATGGCGGACTAGCGGCAGAGACCCAGTACTTC. Translation: CASSLDGGLAAETQYF. The full variable domain, with the rest looked up from reference TRBV7-9 and TRBJ2-5, is DTGVSQNPRHKITKRGQNVTFRCDPISEHNRLYWYRQTLGQGPEFLTYFQNEAQLEKSRLLSDRFSAERPKGSFSTLEIQRTEQGDSAMYLCASSLDGGLAAETQYFGPGTRLLVL.

V and J are TRBV27 and TRBJ2-3; 10 nucleotides agree with TRBD1. The trim removed 3 bases at V and 5 bases at J, leaving 5 bases unmatched. This CDR3 is 15 amino acids long. Germline values: CDR1 MNHEY, CDR2 SMNVEV (reference sequence). The CDR3 is CASSFRTGGEDTQYF. CDR3 nucleotide sequence: TGTGCCAGCAGTTTCCGGACAGGGGGGGAAGATACGCAGTATTTT.

This clone was detected only a few times. The chain recombines TRBV4-1 with TRBJ1-1; 9 bases agree with TRBD1. The V gene's germline CDR1 is MGHRA and CDR2 YSYEKL. The CDR3 has 14 residues. Germline trimming cut 4 bases from V and 4 bases from J; bases unmatched to any gene: 4. In DNA form, the CDR3 reads TGCGCCAGCAGCCTCACAGGGGGCATCACTGAAGCTTTCTTT. It is translated as CASSLTGGITEAFF.

The chain employs TRBV5-1 and TRBJ2-1; 9 bases align to TRBD1. The CDR3 is 15 residues long. V shed 4 bases and J 6 bases; nucleotides not matched to a gene: 8. From germline, CDR1 is SGHRS and CDR2 YFSETQ. The CDR3: CASSGQGTGSNEQFF. DNA of the CDR3: TGCGCCAGCAGCGGCCAGGGGACAGGGTCCAATGAGCAGTTCTTC.

V and J are TRBV7-6 and TRBJ2-1, with 12 bases identical to TRBD2. Germline V CDR1 and CDR2: SGHVS, FNYEAQ. V lost 9 bases to trimming and J lost 10 bases; unmatched junction nucleotides: 7. This CDR3 has 13 residues. CDR3 in DNA: TGTGCCAGTGGGACTAGCGGGCCCCGGGAGCAGTTCTTC. As protein: CASGTSGPREQFF.

This clone was seen a single time. The gene calls are TRBV18 and TRBJ2-2; tentatively, D is TRBD1 (6 bases). Trimming pared 6 bases from V and 6 bases from J, leaving 20 bases between. The germline V gene encodes CDR1 KGHSH and CDR2 LQKENI. CDR3 length: 16 residues. CDR3 sequence reads: CASSRMSTGIAGELFF. The CDR3 DNA reads as TGTGCCAGCTCCCGAATGTCTACAGGGATCGCCGGGGAGCTGTTTTTT.

The V gene is TRBV28, the J gene TRBJ2-7; the D is unclear. V was clipped by 6 bases and J by 1 base, with 7 bases between them. Germline CDR1 reads MDHEN; CDR2 reads SYDVKM. The CDR3 length is 12 residues. CDR3 amino acids: CASRSQSYEQYF. The CDR3 DNA sequence: TGTGCCAGCAGGTCGCAGTCCTACGAGCAGTACTTC.

A note on this clone: The same CDR3 can be traced to other DNA sequences in this sample. The chain uses TRBV5-1 and TRBJ1-1; the match to TRBD1 covers 7 bases. This CDR3 is 14 amino acids long. Germline V gene lookup returns CDR1 SGHRS and CDR2 YFSETQ. The J segment lost 0 bases and the V segment lost 4 bases, leaving 3 bases of the junction unmatched. CDR3 region: CASSPGTVNTEAFF. The CDR3 DNA sequence: TGCGCCAGCAGCCCGGGGACAGTGAACACTGAAGCTTTCTTT.

V gene TRBV19 combines with J gene TRBJ2-2, with 8 bases identical to TRBD1. CDR1 is LNHDA and CDR2 is SQIVND in the germline V gene (reference sequence). V lost 4 bases to trimming and J lost 6 bases; unmatched junction nucleotides: 4. The CDR3 is made up of 14 amino acids. CDR3 coding DNA: TGTGCCAGTAGTAATACAGGGGGAGCCGGGGAGCTGTTTTTT. Translation: CASSNTGGAGELFF.

The rearrangement links TRBV6-6 to TRBJ1-3; D is possibly TRBD1 (5 bases). Germline-derived CDR1 and CDR2 are MNHNY and SVGAGI (reference sequence). The V end was cut by 6 bases, the J end by 0 bases, with 12 bases between. This CDR3 spans 15 amino acids. For the CDR3, the DNA is TGTGCCAGCAGCCGGGACTGGGGCTCTGGAAACACCATATATTTT. The encoded protein is CASSRDWGSGNTIYF.

The chain uses TRBV10-3 and TRBJ2-7; 11 nucleotides match TRBD1. The CDR3 runs 15 residues. J was trimmed by 9 bases and V by 7 bases; bases with no gene match: 14. Looked up from germline, CDR1 is ENHRY and CDR2 is SYGVKD. CDR3 in amino acids: CAITASTGTGGRQYF. The CDR3 DNA reads TGTGCCATCACAGCATCCACCGGGACAGGGGGTCGGCAGTACTTC.

The table lists this clone with a count of one. The junction and the germline gene differ at one end; a read error may be behind it. The chain has TRBV5-4 and TRBJ1-1, with D tentatively TRBD1 (6 bases). Germline values: CDR1 SGHNT, CDR2 YYREEE (reference sequence). The CDR3 is 15 residues long. CDR3 protein: CASSLEGRWDTESFF. CDR3 DNA: TGTGCCAGCAGCTTGGAGGGGAGATGGGACACTGAATCTTTCTTT. The variable domain in full, with the rest retrieved from reference TRBV5-4 and TRBJ1-1, is ETGVTQSPTHLIKTRGQQVTLRCSSQSGHNTVSWYQQALGQGPQFIFQYYREEENGRGNFPPRFSGLQFPNYSSELNVNALELDDSALYLCASSLEGRWDTESFFGQGTRLTVV.

This rearrangement joins TRBV7-2 to TRBJ1-2; 8 bases fit TRBD1. The CDR3 loop spans 15 amino acids. After removal of 5 bases from V and 4 bases from J, the junction contained 9 bases not matched to a gene. Germline CDR1 and CDR2: SGHTA and FQGNSA. Written as DNA, the CDR3 is TGTGCCAGCAGCATTGGACAGGGTGGCAGCTATGGCTACACCTTC. Translation gives CASSIGQGGSYGYTF.